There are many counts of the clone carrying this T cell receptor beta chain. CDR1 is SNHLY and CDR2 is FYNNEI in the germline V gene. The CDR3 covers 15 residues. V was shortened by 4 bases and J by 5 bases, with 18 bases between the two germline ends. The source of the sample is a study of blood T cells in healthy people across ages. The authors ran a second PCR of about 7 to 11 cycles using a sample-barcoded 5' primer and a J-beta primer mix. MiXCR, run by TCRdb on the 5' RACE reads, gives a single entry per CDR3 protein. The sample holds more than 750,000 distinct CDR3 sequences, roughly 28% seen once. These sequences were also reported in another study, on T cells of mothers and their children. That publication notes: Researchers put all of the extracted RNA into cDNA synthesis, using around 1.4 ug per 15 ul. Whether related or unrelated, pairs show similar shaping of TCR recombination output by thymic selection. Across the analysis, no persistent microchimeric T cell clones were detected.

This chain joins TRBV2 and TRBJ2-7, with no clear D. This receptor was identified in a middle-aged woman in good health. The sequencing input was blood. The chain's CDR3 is CASSVENGRHDEQYF. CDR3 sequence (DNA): TGTGCCAGCAGTGTTGAAAACGGCCGACACGACGAGCAGTACTTC.